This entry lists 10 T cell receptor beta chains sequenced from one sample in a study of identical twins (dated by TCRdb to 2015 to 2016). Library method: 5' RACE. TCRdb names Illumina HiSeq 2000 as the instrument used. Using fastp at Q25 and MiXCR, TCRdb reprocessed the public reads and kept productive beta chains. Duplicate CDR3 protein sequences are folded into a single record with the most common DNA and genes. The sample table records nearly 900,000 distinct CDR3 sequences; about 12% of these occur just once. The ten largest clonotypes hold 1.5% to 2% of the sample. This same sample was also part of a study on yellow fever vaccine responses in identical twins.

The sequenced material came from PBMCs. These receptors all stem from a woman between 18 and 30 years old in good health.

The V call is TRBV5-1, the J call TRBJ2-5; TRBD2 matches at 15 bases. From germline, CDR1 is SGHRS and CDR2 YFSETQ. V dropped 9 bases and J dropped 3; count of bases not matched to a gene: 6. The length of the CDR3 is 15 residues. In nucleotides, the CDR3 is TGCGCCACCCAAGGACTAGCGGGAGGGAAAGAGACCCAGTACTTC. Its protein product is CATQGLAGGKETQYF.

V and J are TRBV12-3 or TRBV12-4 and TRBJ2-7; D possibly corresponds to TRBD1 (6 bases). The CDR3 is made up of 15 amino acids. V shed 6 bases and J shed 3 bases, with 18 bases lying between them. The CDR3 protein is CASSRSGTMSYEQYF. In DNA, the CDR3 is TGTGCCAGCAGCCGGTCCGGGACAATGAGCTACGAGCAGTACTTC.

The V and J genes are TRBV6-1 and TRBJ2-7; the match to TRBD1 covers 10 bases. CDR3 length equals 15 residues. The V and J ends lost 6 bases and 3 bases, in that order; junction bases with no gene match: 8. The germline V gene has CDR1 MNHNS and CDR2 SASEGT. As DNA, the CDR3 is TGTGCCAGCAGCCCCGGACAGGGGGGCTACTACGAGCAGTACTTC. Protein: CASSPGQGGYYEQYF.

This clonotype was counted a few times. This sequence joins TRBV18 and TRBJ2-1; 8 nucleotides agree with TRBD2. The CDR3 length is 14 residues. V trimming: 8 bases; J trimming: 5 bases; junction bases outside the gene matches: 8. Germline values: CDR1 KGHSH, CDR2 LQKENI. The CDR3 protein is CASLPGGANNEQFF. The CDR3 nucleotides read TGTGCCAGCCTGCCGGGGGGGGCTAACAATGAGCAGTTCTTC. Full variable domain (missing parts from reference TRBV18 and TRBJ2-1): NAGVMQNPRHLVRRRGQEARLRCSPMKGHSHVYWYRQLPEEGLKFMVYLQKENIIDESGMPKERFSAEFPKEGPSILRIQQVVRGDSAAYFCASLPGGANNEQFFGPGTRLTVL.

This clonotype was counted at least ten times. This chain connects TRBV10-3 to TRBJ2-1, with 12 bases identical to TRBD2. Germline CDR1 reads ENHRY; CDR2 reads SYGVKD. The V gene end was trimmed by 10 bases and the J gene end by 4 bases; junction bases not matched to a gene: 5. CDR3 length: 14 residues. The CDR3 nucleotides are TGTGCCACCCGGACTAGCGGGACGTACAATGAGCAGTTCTTC. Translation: CATRTSGTYNEQFF.

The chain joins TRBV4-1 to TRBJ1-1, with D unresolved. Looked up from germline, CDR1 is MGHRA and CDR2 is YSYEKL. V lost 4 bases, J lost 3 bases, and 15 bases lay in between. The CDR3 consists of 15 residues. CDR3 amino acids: CASSPPKSLDTEAFF. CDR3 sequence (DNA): TGCGCCAGCAGCCCCCCCAAGTCCCTGGACACTGAAGCTTTCTTT.

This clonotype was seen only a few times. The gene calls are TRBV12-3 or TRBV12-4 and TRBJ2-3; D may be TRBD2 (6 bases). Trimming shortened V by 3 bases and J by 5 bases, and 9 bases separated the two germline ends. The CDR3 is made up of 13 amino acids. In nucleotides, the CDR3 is TGTGCCAGCAGTTTTGGGCGGGGAGATACGCAGTATTTT. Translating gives CASSFGRGDTQYF.

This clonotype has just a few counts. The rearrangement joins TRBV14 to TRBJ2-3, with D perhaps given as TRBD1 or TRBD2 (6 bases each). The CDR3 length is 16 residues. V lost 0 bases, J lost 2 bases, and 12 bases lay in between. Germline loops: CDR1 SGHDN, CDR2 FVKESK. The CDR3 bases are TGTGCCAGCAGCCAAGATTCGGGGGCCGTCACAGATACGCAGTATTTT. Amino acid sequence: CASSQDSGAVTDTQYF.

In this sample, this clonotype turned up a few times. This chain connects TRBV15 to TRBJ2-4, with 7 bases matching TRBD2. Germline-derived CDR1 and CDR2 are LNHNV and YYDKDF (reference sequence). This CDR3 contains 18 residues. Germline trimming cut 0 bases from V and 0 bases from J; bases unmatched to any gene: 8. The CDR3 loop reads CATSRDRGEKGAKNIQYF. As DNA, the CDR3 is TGTGCCACCAGCAGAGATCGGGGGGAGAAGGGAGCCAAAAACATTCAGTACTTC.

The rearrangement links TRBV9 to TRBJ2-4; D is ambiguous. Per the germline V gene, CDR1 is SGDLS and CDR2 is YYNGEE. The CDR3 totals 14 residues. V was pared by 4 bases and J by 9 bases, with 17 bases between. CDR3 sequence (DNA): TGTGCCAGCAGCTTTACGGCCTCAACGGGCATTCAGTACTTC. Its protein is CASSFTASTGIQYF.